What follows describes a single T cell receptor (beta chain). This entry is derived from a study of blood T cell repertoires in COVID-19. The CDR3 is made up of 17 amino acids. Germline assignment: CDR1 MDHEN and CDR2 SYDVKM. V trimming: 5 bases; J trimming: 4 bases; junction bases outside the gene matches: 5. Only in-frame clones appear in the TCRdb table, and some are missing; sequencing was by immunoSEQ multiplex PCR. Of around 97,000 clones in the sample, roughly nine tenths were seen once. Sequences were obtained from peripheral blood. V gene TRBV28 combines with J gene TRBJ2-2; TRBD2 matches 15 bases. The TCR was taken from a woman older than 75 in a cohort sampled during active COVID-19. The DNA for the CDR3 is TGTGCCAGCAGTGGGACTAGCGGGAGGCCCCTCACCGGGGAGCTGTTTTTT. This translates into CASSGTSGRPLTGELFF.